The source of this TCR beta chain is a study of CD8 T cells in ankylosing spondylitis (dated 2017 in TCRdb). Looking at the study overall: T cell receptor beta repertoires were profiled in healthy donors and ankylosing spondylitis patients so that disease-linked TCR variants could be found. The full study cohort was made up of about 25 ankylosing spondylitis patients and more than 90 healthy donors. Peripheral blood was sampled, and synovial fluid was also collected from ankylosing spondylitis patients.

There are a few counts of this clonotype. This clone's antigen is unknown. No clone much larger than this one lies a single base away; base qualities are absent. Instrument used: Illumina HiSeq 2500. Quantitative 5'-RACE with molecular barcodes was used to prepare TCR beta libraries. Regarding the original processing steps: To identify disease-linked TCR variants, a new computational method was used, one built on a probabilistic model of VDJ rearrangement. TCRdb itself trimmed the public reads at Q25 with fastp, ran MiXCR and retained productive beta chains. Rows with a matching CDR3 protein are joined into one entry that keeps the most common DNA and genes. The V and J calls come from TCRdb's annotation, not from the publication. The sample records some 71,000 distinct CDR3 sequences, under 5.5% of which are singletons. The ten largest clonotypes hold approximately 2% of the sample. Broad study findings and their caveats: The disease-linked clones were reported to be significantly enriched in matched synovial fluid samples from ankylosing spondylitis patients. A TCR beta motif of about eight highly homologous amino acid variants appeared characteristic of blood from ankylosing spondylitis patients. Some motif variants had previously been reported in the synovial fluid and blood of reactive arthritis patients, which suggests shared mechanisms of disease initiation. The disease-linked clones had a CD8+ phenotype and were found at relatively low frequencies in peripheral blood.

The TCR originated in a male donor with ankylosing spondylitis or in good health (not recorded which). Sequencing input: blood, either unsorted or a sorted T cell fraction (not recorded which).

CDR3 protein: CASSLPEVTSGGRTDTQYF. Here is the DNA: TGTGCCAGCAGCTTACCCGAGGTTACTAGCGGGGGCCGCACAGATACGCAGTATTTT. The chain is encoded by TRBV11-2 joined to TRBJ2-3, with 11 junctional bases fitting TRBD2. Trimming removed 2 bases from V and 1 base from J; the gene matches leave 11 bases unexplained. From a lookup of the germline V gene, CDR1 and CDR2 are SGHAT and FQNNGV. From the cysteine up to the phenylalanine, the CDR3 has a length of 19 residues. The CDR3 DNA has 57 bases and is translated from base 1.